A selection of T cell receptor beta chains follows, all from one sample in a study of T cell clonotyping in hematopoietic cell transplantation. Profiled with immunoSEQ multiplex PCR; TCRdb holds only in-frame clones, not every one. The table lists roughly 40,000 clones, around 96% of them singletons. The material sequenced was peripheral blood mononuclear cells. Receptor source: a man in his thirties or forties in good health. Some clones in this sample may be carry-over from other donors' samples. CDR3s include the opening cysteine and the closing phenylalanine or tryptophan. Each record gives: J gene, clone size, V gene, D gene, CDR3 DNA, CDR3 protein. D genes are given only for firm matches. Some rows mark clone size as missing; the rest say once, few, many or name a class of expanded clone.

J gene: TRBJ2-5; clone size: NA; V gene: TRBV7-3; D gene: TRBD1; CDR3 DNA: TGTGCCAGCAGCCGATACAGGGGACCTCAAGAGACCCAGTACTTC; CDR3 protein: CASSRYRGPQETQYF
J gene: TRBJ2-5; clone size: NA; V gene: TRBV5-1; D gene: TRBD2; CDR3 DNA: TGCGCCAGCAGCACGCTAGCGGGAGGGCCCGAGACCCAGTACTTC; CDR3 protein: CASSTLAGGPETQYF
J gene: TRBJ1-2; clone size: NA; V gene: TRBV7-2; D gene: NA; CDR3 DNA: TGTGCCAGCAGCTTAGTCTTGGCGGGAAACTATGGCTACACCTTC; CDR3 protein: CASSLVLAGNYGYTF
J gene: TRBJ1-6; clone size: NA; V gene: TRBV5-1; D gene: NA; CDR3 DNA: TGCGCCAGCAGCTTGGATCCGCTACAGCACAATTCACCCCTCCACTTT; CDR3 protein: CASSLDPLQHNSPLHF
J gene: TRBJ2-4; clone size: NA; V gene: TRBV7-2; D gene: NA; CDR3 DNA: TGTGCCAGCAGCTATGTAGGCAAAAACATTCAGTACTTC; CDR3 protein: CASSYVGKNIQYF
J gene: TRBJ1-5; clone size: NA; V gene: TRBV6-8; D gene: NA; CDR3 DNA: TGTGCCAGCACTCGGCAGCCCCAGCATTTT; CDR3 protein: CASTRQPQHF
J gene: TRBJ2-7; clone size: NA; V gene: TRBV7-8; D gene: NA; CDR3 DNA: TGTGCCAGCAGCCCCGGGTACGAGCAGTACTTC; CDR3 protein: CASSPGYEQYF
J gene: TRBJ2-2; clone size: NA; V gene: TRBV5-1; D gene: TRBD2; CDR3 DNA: TGCGCCAGCGCGAGCTTGGGGACTACAAACACCGGGGAGCTGTTTTTT; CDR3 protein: CASASLGTTNTGELFF
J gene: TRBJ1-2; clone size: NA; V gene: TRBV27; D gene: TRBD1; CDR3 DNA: TGTGCCAGCAGCCGACAGGGCCGGAACTATGGCTACACCTTC; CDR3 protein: CASSRQGRNYGYTF
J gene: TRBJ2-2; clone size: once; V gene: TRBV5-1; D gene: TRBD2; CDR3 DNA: TGCGCCAGCAGCTGGACTAGCGGGGGTACCGGGGAGCTGTTTTTT; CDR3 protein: CASSWTSGGTGELFF
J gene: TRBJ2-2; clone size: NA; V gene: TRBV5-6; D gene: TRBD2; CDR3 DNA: TGTGCCAGCCTACTAGCGGTGAACACCGGGGAGCTGTTTTTT; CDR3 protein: CASLLAVNTGELFF